Listed below are T cell receptor beta chains from one sample, sequenced in a study of graft-versus-host responses after intestinal transplantation. These TCRs are of unknown antigen specificity. Libraries were prepared by immunoSEQ multiplex PCR; TCRdb keeps only in-frame clonotypes and omits some of them. The sample has more than 95,000 clones, about 90% seen once. Sample: unstimulated CD4+ T cells sorted from spleen or lymph node cells, taken before intestinal transplant. All receptors derive from a human donor who received an intestinal transplant. Both conserved end residues are part of each CDR3. Fields, in order: J gene, D gene, V gene, clone size, CDR3 DNA, CDR3 protein. A D gene is named only where the DNA matches it firmly. Clone size is shown for a subset of rows, as once, few, many or a class of expanded clone.

TRBJ1-1 | . | TRBV6-5 | . | TGTGCCAGCAGCCCCCCCCGACAGAACACTGAAGCTTTCTTT | CASSPPRQNTEAFF
TRBJ2-1 | . | TRBV5-1 | . | TGCGCCAGCAGCCCGAGGTCCTACAATGAGCAGTTCTTC | CASSPRSYNEQFF
TRBJ1-2 | . | TRBV18 | . | TGTGCCAGCTCATCAGGGGTCTATGGCTACACCTTC | CASSSGVYGYTF
TRBJ1-2 | . | TRBV5-6 | . | TGTGCCAGCAGCTGGACTCCGGGACAAAACTATGGCTACACCTTC | CASSWTPGQNYGYTF
TRBJ2-6 | . | TRBV2 | few | TGTGCAGGGGGGGCAATCTCTGGGGCCAACGTCCTGACTTTC | CAGGAISGANVLTF
TRBJ1-1 | . | TRBV6-7 | . | TGTGCACTGGCCAAGAACACTGAAGCTTTCTTT | CALAKNTEAFF
TRBJ2-7 | . | TRBV4-2 | once | TGTGCCAGCAGCCAAGATCGACTTCACCCAGGCTACGAGCAGTACTTC | CASSQDRLHPGYEQYF
TRBJ1-5 | TRBD1 | TRBV6-1 | many | TGTGCCAGCAGTAGTTCGGGACAGGGGCTGCCCCAGCATTTT | CASSSSGQGLPQHF
TRBJ2-7 | TRBD1 | TRBV19 | . | TGTGCCAGTAGTGAATACCGGGACAGGGGCTCCTACGAGCAGTACTTC | CASSEYRDRGSYEQYF
TRBJ2-7 | TRBD1 | TRBV18 | . | TGTGCCAGCTCACCAGGGACAGGAGACTACGAGCAGTACTTC | CASSPGTGDYEQYF
TRBJ1-6 | . | TRBV9 | once | TGTGCCAGCAGCGTAGGGACCGACCCTTTGCCCCTCCACTTT | CASSVGTDPLPLHF
TRBJ2-7 | TRBD2 | TRBV19 | . | TGTGCCAGTAGCCCGACTAGCAGTCCCTACGAGCAGTACTTC | CASSPTSSPYEQYF
TRBJ2-5 | . | TRBV13 | . | TGTGCCAGCAGCTTGTGGGAGACCCAGTACTTC | CASSLWETQYF
TRBJ2-7 | . | TRBV18 | . | TGTGCCAGCTCAGCTGGGAGAGGGTTCCAGTACTTC | CASSAGRGFQYF
TRBJ2-1 | TRBD2 | TRBV11-2 | . | TGTGCCAGCAGGTGGCGGGAGAGGAATGAGCAGTTCTTC | CASRWRERNEQFF
TRBJ2-3 | TRBD2 | TRBV5-1 | . | TGCGCCAGCAGCTTGGTCGGCGGGGGGGCCTCGCCAACAGATACGCAGTATTTT | CASSLVGGGASPTDTQYF
TRBJ2-5 | . | TRBV5-5 | once | TGTGCCAGCAGCTTGGGTAATCCAGGGAATCCTCAAGAGACCCAGTACTTC | CASSLGNPGNPQETQYF
TRBJ1-2 | . | TRBV7-3 | . | TGTGCCAGCAGCCGGACGGGGAACTATGGCTACACCTTC | CASSRTGNYGYTF
TRBJ2-5 | . | TRBV6-5 | . | TGTGCCAGCACGGCGGGGTCCCCGGAGACCCAGTACTTC | CASTAGSPETQYF
TRBJ2-3 | TRBD1 | TRBV7-2 | . | TGTGCCAGCAGCTTAGGGACAGGTATACCTAGCACAGATACGCAGTATTTT | CASSLGTGIPSTDTQYF
TRBJ2-2 | TRBD1 | TRBV23-1 | . | TGCGCCAGCAGTCAATCACCGACAGGGGTGTACACCGGGGAGCTGTTTTTT | CASSQSPTGVYTGELFF
TRBJ2-2 | TRBD2 | TRBV5-1 | . | TGCGCCAGCAGCGTCCCGACTAGCGGGGTGAACACCGGGGAGCTGTTTTTT | CASSVPTSGVNTGELFF
TRBJ2-1 | TRBD2 | TRBV5-1 | . | TGCGCCAGCAGCACTACCGGGACTAGCAGCAATGAGCAGTTCTTC | CASSTTGTSSNEQFF
TRBJ2-2 | . | TRBV29-1 | . | TGCAGCGGTTTGGGGGACCGGTACACCGGGGAGCTGTTTTTT | CSGLGDRYTGELFF
TRBJ2-1 | TRBD1 | TRBV19 | . | TGTGCCAGTACCAATAGGCCCCGGGACAGGGATTACAATGAGCAGTTCTTC | CASTNRPRDRDYNEQFF
TRBJ1-1 | . | TRBV19 | . | TGTGCCAGTAGTATATCGTTCCTGATGGGCACTGAAGCTTTCTTT | CASSISFLMGTEAFF
TRBJ1-2 | . | TRBV29-1 | . | TGCAGCGGCCAAGATCAGGGACGGGGCTACACCTTC | CSGQDQGRGYTF
TRBJ2-1 | TRBD2 | TRBV14 | once | TGTGCCAGCAGCCGCCTGACTAGCGGCAACAACAATGAGCAGTTCTTC | CASSRLTSGNNNEQFF
TRBJ2-2 | . | TRBV2 | . | TGTGCCAGCAGTGAAGCGCAAAGGTTCAGCGGGGAGCTGTTTTTT | CASSEAQRFSGELFF
TRBJ1-6 | . | TRBV4-2 | . | TGTGCCAGCAGCCAAGATGGGAGCTCCTATAATTCACCCCTCCACTTT | CASSQDGSSYNSPLHF
TRBJ2-7 | . | TRBV9 | . | TGTGCCAGCAGCGTAGCCCAGAACTACGAGCAGTACTTC | CASSVAQNYEQYF
TRBJ1-1 | . | TRBV5-1 | . | TGCGCCAGCAGCTTGGCCAGGGCCACTGAAGCTTTCTTT | CASSLARATEAFF
TRBJ2-1 | TRBD2 | TRBV6-6 | . | TGTGCCAGCAGGATAGCGGGGAGTCAGCACAATGAGCAGTTCTTC | CASRIAGSQHNEQFF
TRBJ2-5 | TRBD2 | TRBV5-4 | . | TGTGCCAGCAGCAGGGGGGCCGCGGGGGGAGAGACCCAGTACTTC | CASSRGAAGGETQYF
TRBJ1-1 | . | TRBV19 | . | TGTGCCAGTAGTATACGGATTAACACTGAAGCTTTCTTT | CASSIRINTEAFF
TRBJ2-2 | TRBD1 | TRBV19 | . | TGTGCCAGTAGGCCCTGGGACAGGGGGGCGACCGGGGAGCTGTTTTTT | CASRPWDRGATGELFF
TRBJ2-1 | TRBD1 | TRBV4-1 | few | TGCGCCAGCAGCCTCGGGACAGGGCCCTACAATGAGCAGTTCTTC | CASSLGTGPYNEQFF
TRBJ2-5 | TRBD2 | TRBV28 | . | TGTGCCAGCAGCATCGACCTACTAGCGGGACGAGAGACCCAGTACTTC | CASSIDLLAGRETQYF
TRBJ1-1 | . | TRBV7-3 | . | TGTGCCAGCAGCTTAAGTCTGAACACTGAAGCTTTCTTT | CASSLSLNTEAFF
TRBJ2-7 | . | TRBV7-6 | . | TGTGCCAGCAGCTTAGTTGCGGCCCCAAGCTCCTACGAGCAGTACTTC | CASSLVAAPSSYEQYF
TRBJ1-1 | TRBD1 | TRBV11-3 | . | TGTGCCAGCAGCTTATCGGGACAGGGGGCTGAAGCTTTCTTT | CASSLSGQGAEAFF
TRBJ1-2 | TRBD1 | TRBV4-1 | . | TGCGCCAGCAGCCAAGATAGACAGGGACCCTATGGCTACACCTTC | CASSQDRQGPYGYTF
TRBJ2-1 | . | TRBV10-2 | . | TGCGCCAGCCGGAACAGGGATCATGAGCAGTTCTTC | CASRNRDHEQFF
TRBJ2-2 | TRBD2 | TRBV19 | . | TGTGCCAGTAGTATCGGGCCTGGATGGCGGGAGGGCACCGGGGAGCTGTTTTTT | CASSIGPGWREGTGELFF
TRBJ1-3 | . | TRBV15 | . | TGTGCCACCAGTCAATCAGGCAGGGTGCACACCATATATTTT | CATSQSGRVHTIYF
TRBJ2-3 | TRBD2 | TRBV9 | . | TGTGCCAGCAGCACCCGAGCGGGGTACTCAGATACGCAGTATTTT | CASSTRAGYSDTQYF
TRBJ2-7 | TRBD1 | TRBV4-1 | . | TGCGCCAGCAGCCAAGCGGGGACAGGGGTTTACGAGCAGTACTTC | CASSQAGTGVYEQYF
TRBJ2-3 | TRBD2 | TRBV7-3 | . | TGTGCCAGCAGCCCAATAGCGGGACCCACAGATACGCAGTATTTT | CASSPIAGPTDTQYF
TRBJ2-5 | TRBD1 | TRBV5-1 | . | TGCGCCAGCAGCTTGCAGGGACAGGGGTGGGAGACCCAGTACTTC | CASSLQGQGWETQYF
TRBJ2-3 | TRBD2 | TRBV7-3 | . | TGTGCCAGCAGCCAAATCGGGACTAGCGGGAGCCCAGATACGCAGTATTTT | CASSQIGTSGSPDTQYF
TRBJ1-2 | . | TRBV5-6 | . | TGTGCCAGCAGCTTTACGCGGGGCTACACCTTC | CASSFTRGYTF
TRBJ2-7 | TRBD1 | TRBV9 | . | TGTGCCAGCAGCGTTCCGGCGGGACAGGGGTTGTGCGAGCAGTACTTC | CASSVPAGQGLCEQYF